The clone carrying this TCR beta chain showed up just once. V lost 2 bases and J 3 bases, leaving 11 bases between the germline ends. CDR1 is MNHEY and CDR2 is SVGAGI in the germline V gene. CDR3 length: 15 residues. How the authors handled the data: Quantification of nucleated cells was approximated via reference gene primer amplification. Method: immunoSEQ multiplex PCR; TCRdb's copy keeps in-frame clones and lacks some. That table supplies the V and J calls and clone size; D and trimming were determined from the DNA. Of 98,000 or so clones in the sample, around 84% are singletons; the top ten hold roughly 13%. The data originate from a study of blood T cell repertoires in COVID-19. As for the study in general: Acute-phase and convalescent COVID-19 samples originated in the United States, Italy and Spain. PBMCs, B-cell-depleted T cells, or T cells were the source of the cDNA or gDNA that made up the material.

The receptor was isolated from a woman aged 55 to 70 in a cohort sampled during active or convalescent COVID-19. The material sequenced was peripheral blood. This sequence joins TRBV6-5 and TRBJ1-3; weak D call: TRBD1 (5 bases). CDR3 loop: CASSYVGRGGNTIYF. The CDR3 region has the DNA TGTGCCAGCAGTTACGTGGGGCGCGGTGGAAACACCATATATTTT.